Below, 30 T cell receptor beta chains from the same sample are listed, as sequenced in a study of blood T cell repertoires in COVID-19. Clones were read by immunoSEQ multiplex PCR, and TCRdb kept only the in-frame ones, dropping some. The top ten hold roughly 6.4% of the sample, which has 40,000 to 50,000 clones, 80% to 90% seen once. The sample comprised peripheral blood. These receptors came from a human donor in a cohort sampled during active COVID-19.

The V and J genes are TRBV4-1 and TRBJ2-4; D is ambiguous. The V end was cut by 0 bases, the J end by 1 base, with 10 bases between. The CDR3 runs to 16 residues. CDR1 is MGHRA and CDR2 is YSYEKL in the germline V gene. The CDR3 is CASSQELVGAKNIQYF. DNA for the CDR3: TGCGCCAGCAGCCAAGAGTTAGTCGGGGCCAAAAACATTCAGTACTTC.

J is TRBJ2-1 and V is TRBV7-2; TRBD2 matches 11 bases. Per germline, CDR1 SGHTA and CDR2 FQGNSA. V gave up 5 bases and J gave up 6 bases; unmatched junction bases: 3. This CDR3 comprises 14 residues. CDR3 residues: CASSVGTSGNEQFF. As DNA, the CDR3 is TGTGCCAGCAGCGTAGGGACTAGCGGCAATGAGCAGTTCTTC.

The chain joins TRBV30 to TRBJ2-7, with D tentatively TRBD1 (7 bases). The CDR3 consists of 13 residues. The V gene's germline CDR1 is GTSNPN and CDR2 SVGIG (reference sequence). V lost 4 bases and J lost 0, with 10 bases in between. CDR3 nucleotide sequence: TGTGCCTGGACCCAGGGGGGCTCCTACGAGCAGTACTTC. This gives the protein CAWTQGGSYEQYF. Variable domain in full (rest from reference TRBV30 and TRBJ2-7): SQTIHQWPATLVQPVGSPLSLECTVEGTSNPNLYWYRQAAGRGLQLLFYSVGIGQISSEVPQNLSASRPQDRQFILSSKKLLLSDSGFYLCAWTQGGSYEQYFGPGTRLTVT.

The chain combines TRBV7-2 with TRBJ2-7, with TRBD2 matching 12 bases. V trimming: 3 bases; J trimming: 1 base; junction bases outside the gene matches: 7. This CDR3 contains 17 residues. In germline, CDR1 is SGHTA, CDR2 FQGNSA. CDR3 coding DNA: TGTGCCAGCAGCTTTACTAGCGGGAGGTGGGTATCCTACGAGCAGTACTTC. Protein product: CASSFTSGRWVSYEQYF. Full variable domain (remainder filled in from reference TRBV7-2 and TRBJ2-7): GAGVSQSPSNKVTEKGKDVELRCDPISGHTALYWYRQSLGQGLEFLIYFQGNSAPDKSGLPSDRFSAERTGGSVSTLTIQRTQQEDSAVYLCASSFTSGRWVSYEQYFGPGTRLTVT.

This chain uses TRBV6-1 with TRBJ2-2; 8 nucleotides align to TRBD1. The germline V gene encodes CDR1 MNHNS and CDR2 SASEGT. The CDR3 has 17 amino acids. Germline trimming cut 3 bases from V and 6 bases from J; bases unmatched to any gene: 12. The chain's CDR3 is CASSERQGRERAGELFF. The CDR3, as DNA: TGTGCCAGCAGTGAGAGACAGGGGCGGGAACGGGCCGGGGAGCTGTTTTTT.

This clone occurred once. The V call is TRBV2, the J call TRBJ2-2, with D possibly TRBD1 on 5 matching bases. Between the trimmed V and J ends, which lost 7 bases and 5 bases, there was a span of 11 bases. Per the germline V gene, CDR1 is SNHLY and CDR2 is FYNNEI. The length of the CDR3 is 13 residues. The CDR3 nucleotides read TGTGCCAGCACCGGACACTATACCGGGGAGCTGTTTTTT. Its translation: CASTGHYTGELFF.

This chain joins TRBV5-6 and TRBJ2-2, with 8 bases that match TRBD2. J was trimmed by 6 bases and V by 4 bases; bases with no gene match: 8. The CDR3 consists of 15 residues. Germline V gene data show CDR1 as SGHDT and CDR2 as YYEEEE. The CDR3 loop is CASSGTGGIPGELFF. The CDR3 nucleotides read TGTGCCAGCAGCGGGACGGGGGGGATTCCCGGGGAGCTGTTTTTT.

The CDR3 DNA sequence: TGTGCCAGCAGCACCCATTACAGGGGAATTTCAGGAAACACCATATATTTT. Protein sequence: CASSTHYRGISGNTIYF. This chain connects TRBV7-9 to TRBJ1-3; 7 bases match TRBD1. J was trimmed by 4 bases and V by 5 bases; bases with no gene match: 14. CDR3 length equals 17 residues. Germline loops: CDR1 SEHNR, CDR2 FQNEAQ (reference sequence).

V gene TRBV5-1 combines with J gene TRBJ2-7; 8 bases are shared with TRBD1. The CDR3 has 16 amino acids. Trimming took 0 bases from V and 2 from J; bases not matched to a gene: 7. Germline CDR1 SGHRS, CDR2 YFSETQ. This CDR3 is CASSLEVGTGAYEQYF. CDR3 bases: TGCGCCAGCAGCTTGGAAGTCGGGACAGGCGCCTACGAGCAGTACTTC.

The chain combines TRBV6-5 with TRBJ2-4; D gene uncertain. V was trimmed by 6 bases and J by 6 bases, leaving 6 bases between them. Germline V gene sequence: CDR1 MNHEY, CDR2 SVGAGI. This CDR3 region has 11 residues. The CDR3 sequence is CASSAINIQYF. The DNA of the CDR3 is TGTGCCAGCAGCGCGATAAACATTCAGTACTTC.

A single count supports this clone. The chain recombines TRBV4-2 with TRBJ2-2; D remains unclear. Germline assignment: CDR1 LGHNA and CDR2 YNFKEQ. V was cut by 1 base and J by 5 bases, with 11 bases left in between. The CDR3 loop spans 15 amino acids. CDR3 loop: CASSQAGPLTGELFF. CDR3 nucleotides: TGTGCCAGCAGCCAAGCAGGCCCCTTGACCGGGGAGCTGTTTTTT.

The J gene is TRBJ1-1, the V gene TRBV14; 10 bases are a match to TRBD1. Germline CDR1 is SGHDN and CDR2 is FVKESK. This CDR3 comprises 18 residues. The trim removed 2 bases at V and 2 bases at J, leaving 11 bases unmatched. The CDR3 DNA reads as TGTGCCAGCAGCCAATCCGACAGGGGGCAAGGGAGAAACACTGAAGCTTTCTTT. Amino acids: CASSQSDRGQGRNTEAFF.

The rearrangement links TRBV6-1 to TRBJ1-1; 9 nucleotides align to TRBD1. Germline CDR1 and CDR2: MNHNS and SASEGT. The V gene end was trimmed by 2 bases and the J gene end by 6 bases; junction bases not matched to a gene: 7. The CDR3 spans 15 residues. CDR3 in DNA: TGTGCCAGCAGTGAACCGGGACAGGGAGCGGCTGAAGCTTTCTTT. Protein sequence: CASSEPGQGAAEAFF.

J is TRBJ1-2 and V is TRBV7-9; D is uncertain. CDR1 and CDR2 (germline): SEHNR, FQNEAQ (reference sequence). This CDR3 has 16 amino acids. Trimming pared 1 base from V and 3 bases from J, leaving 15 bases between. The CDR3 sequence is CASSLGESETYYGYTF. The CDR3 nucleotides are TGTGCCAGCAGCTTAGGGGAGTCGGAGACCTACTATGGCTACACCTTC.

The chain links TRBV7-2 to TRBJ1-5, with no clear D. The germline V and J ends were trimmed by 3 bases and 4 bases, with 7 bases remaining between them. There are 13 residues in the CDR3. CDR1 and CDR2 (germline): SGHTA, FQGNSA. The CDR3 is CASSLQNNQPQHF. CDR3 bases: TGTGCCAGCAGCTTGCAGAATAATCAGCCCCAGCATTTT.

V and J are TRBV6-5 and TRBJ2-1; perhaps TRBD2 as D (6 bases). The germline gives CDR1 MNHEY, CDR2 SVGAGI. The V and J ends lost 10 bases and 4 bases respectively, with 14 bases between them. The CDR3 loop spans 13 amino acids. Here the CDR3 reads CATIRAGYNEQFF. In DNA, the CDR3 is TGTGCCACTATCAGGGCGGGGTACAATGAGCAGTTCTTC.

This clone turned up a few times. V is TRBV2 and J is TRBJ2-7, with 14 bases fitting TRBD2. Germline lookup yields CDR1 SNHLY and CDR2 FYNNEI. The CDR3 runs to 14 residues. The J segment lost 6 bases and the V segment lost 6 bases, leaving 4 bases of the junction unmatched. Here the CDR3 DNA reads TGTGCCAGCAGGGGGACTAGCGGGAGAGGCGAGCAGTACTTC. Protein sequence: CASRGTSGRGEQYF.

The rearrangement uses TRBV9 and TRBJ2-2; TRBD1 matches 7 bases. Germline CDR1 SGDLS, CDR2 YYNGEE. V lost 3 bases, J lost 5 bases, and 1 base stayed unmatched. This CDR3 region has 13 residues. The chain's CDR3 is CASSAGGTGELFF. For the CDR3, the DNA is TGTGCCAGCAGCGCAGGGGGAACCGGGGAGCTGTTTTTT.

V usage is TRBV6-5 and J usage is TRBJ1-2, with D unresolved. CDR3 length: 14 residues. V dropped 0 bases and J dropped 4 bases, with 9 bases sitting between them. The germline V gene has CDR1 MNHEY and CDR2 SVGAGI. The DNA for the CDR3 is TGTGCCAGCAGTTACTCCGTAGGGAGCTATGGCTACACCTTC. Its translation is CASSYSVGSYGYTF.

The chain joins TRBV6-4 to TRBJ2-3; no clear D. Germline assignment: CDR1 MRHNA and CDR2 SNTAGT. The CDR3 length is 13 residues. V gave up 4 bases and J gave up 3 bases, with 8 bases separating them. The CDR3 sequence: CASSGAGTDTQYF. In DNA form, the CDR3 reads TGTGCCAGCAGTGGGGCAGGAACAGATACGCAGTATTTT.

The CDR3 loop reads CATSDCPSGGKLFF. The CDR3 DNA sequence: TGTGCCACCAGTGATTGTCCCTCCGGCGGAAAACTGTTTTTT. V and J are TRBV24-1 and TRBJ1-4; no firm D call. Germline-derived CDR1 and CDR2 are KGHDR and SFDVKD. The CDR3 is made up of 14 amino acids. V dropped 2 bases and J dropped 10 bases, with 13 bases sitting between them.

The chain has TRBV12-3 or TRBV12-4 and TRBJ2-7; 9 bases map to TRBD2. The CDR3 loop spans 12 amino acids. V lost 7 bases, J lost 5 bases, and 3 bases stayed unmatched. The CDR3 region is CASTAGGDEQYF. CDR3 coding DNA: TGTGCCAGCACGGCGGGAGGGGACGAGCAGTACTTC.

The CDR3 sequence: CASSINWGDSYNEQFF. In DNA form, the CDR3 reads TGTGCCAGTAGTATAAATTGGGGGGACAGTTACAATGAGCAGTTCTTC. This chain uses TRBV19 with TRBJ2-1, with D perhaps matching TRBD1 (7 bases). With 2 bases removed from V and 4 bases from J, the gap between germline ends came to 15 bases. Germline V lookup: CDR1 LNHDA, CDR2 SQIVND (reference sequence). The length of the CDR3 is 16 residues.

This clone was recorded only once. The J gene is TRBJ2-2, the V gene TRBV19; D remains unclear. This CDR3 has 15 amino acids. The germline CDR1 and CDR2 sequences are LNHDA and SQIVND (reference sequence). V dropped 6 bases and J dropped 4 bases, with 15 bases sitting between them. As DNA, the CDR3 is TGTGCCAGTAGGGTCGACTTGTTGGGCACCGGGGAGCTGTTTTTT. Its translation is CASRVDLLGTGELFF. The variable domain in full, completed from reference TRBV19 and TRBJ2-2, reads DGGITQSPKYLFRKEGQNVTLSCEQNLNHDAMYWYRQDPGQGLRLIYYSQIVNDFQKGDIAEGYSVSREKKESFPLTVTSAQKNPTAFYLCASRVDLLGTGELFFGEGSRLTVL.

This clone was seen a single time. The rearrangement uses TRBV12-3 or TRBV12-4 and TRBJ2-7; D gene uncertain. The CDR3 spans 12 residues. V was pared by 6 bases and J by 5 bases, with 11 bases between. The CDR3 nucleotides are TGTGCCAGCAGCCTCCCAGGAAACGAGCAGTACTTC. As protein: CASSLPGNEQYF.

This clone was detected once. The gene calls are TRBV6-5 and TRBJ2-7; 10 bases align to TRBD2. Trimming removed 4 bases from V and 3 bases from J; junction bases left unmatched: 9. Germline V gene sequence: CDR1 MNHEY, CDR2 SVGAGI. This CDR3 region has 16 residues. CDR3 loop: CASSSDSGGPYYEQYF. In DNA, the CDR3 is TGTGCCAGCAGTTCCGATAGCGGGGGGCCCTACTACGAGCAGTACTTC.

The chain is built from TRBV12-5 and TRBJ2-7, with unresolved D. The CDR3 consists of 16 residues. CDR1 and CDR2 from the germline V gene are LGHNT and FRNRAP. Deletions cut 5 bases from V and 1 base from J, with 18 bases between. The CDR3 reads CASGPPFGRLSYEQYF. Here the CDR3 DNA reads TGTGCTAGTGGTCCCCCTTTTGGGCGCTTATCCTACGAGCAGTACTTC.

The CDR3 DNA reads TGTGCCAGCAGTTACGGGGGGGCAAGGACCGGGGAGCTGTTTTTT. Its protein product is CASSYGGARTGELFF. The V and J genes are TRBV6-6 and TRBJ2-2, with D perhaps TRBD2 (7 bases). The CDR3 spans 15 residues. V lost 2 bases, J lost 5 bases, and 12 bases lay in between. Germline V CDR1 and CDR2: MNHNY, SVGAGI (reference sequence).

This clone was seen once. V and J are TRBV5-6 and TRBJ2-7; no clear D. V was shortened by 0 bases and J by 4 bases, with 14 bases between the two germline ends. Germline V gene lookup returns CDR1 SGHDT and CDR2 YYEEEE. The CDR3 is 15 amino acids. CDR3 nucleotide sequence: TGTGCCAGCAGCTTGGGGCAGGCCCCCCATTACGAGCAGTACTTC. Residues: CASSLGQAPHYEQYF.

The chain links TRBV5-1 to TRBJ1-6; TRBD1 matches at 10 bases. After removal of 0 bases from V and 6 bases from J, the junction contained 3 bases not matched to a gene. Germline V gives CDR1 SGHRS, CDR2 YFSETQ. The CDR3 consists of 16 residues. CDR3 DNA sequence: TGCGCCAGCAGCTTGGCGGGACAGGGGTTTAATTCACCCCTCCACTTT. Translated: CASSLAGQGFNSPLHF.